These 32 T cell receptor beta chains were all obtained from the same sample, sequenced in a study of PD-L1 blockade in urothelial cancer. The protocol was immunoSEQ multiplex PCR, while the TCRdb copy is restricted to in-frame clones and leaves out a portion. The sample records approximately 100,000 clones, about 85% being singletons. This specimen was PBMCs, taken around atezolizumab (anti-PD-L1) treatment. The receptors were gathered from a middle-aged man with urothelial cancer.

The chain combines TRBV28 with TRBJ2-4, with TRBD2 identical over 10 bases. V dropped 4 bases and J dropped 6; count of bases not matched to a gene: 3. This CDR3 spans 14 amino acids. Germline-derived CDR1 and CDR2 are MDHEN and SYDVKM. The CDR3 nucleotides are TGTGCCAGCAGTTCGGGACTAGCGCGAAACATTCAGTACTTC. It encodes CASSSGLARNIQYF.

This chain uses TRBV5-1 with TRBJ2-7; 9 nucleotides line up with TRBD1. V lost 4 bases and J lost 7; bases outside the gene matches: 9. CDR1 is SGHRS and CDR2 is YFSETQ in the germline V gene. This CDR3 has 14 amino acids. CDR3 in DNA: TGCGCCAGCAGCCTGAGGACAGGGGAAGGGGAGCAGTACTTC. This gives the protein CASSLRTGEGEQYF.

The chain uses TRBV18 and TRBJ2-7, with 12 bases that match TRBD2. V shed 5 bases and J 4 bases; nucleotides not matched to a gene: 6. The germline CDR1 and CDR2 sequences are KGHSH and LQKENI. The CDR3 is 15 residues long. The CDR3 sequence: CASSATSGRLYEQYF. In nucleotides, the CDR3 is TGTGCCAGCTCAGCGACTAGCGGGAGACTTTACGAGCAGTACTTC.

J is TRBJ1-3 and V is TRBV30, with 8 bases that match TRBD1. Germline V lookup: CDR1 GTSNPN, CDR2 SVGIG (reference sequence). Trimming removed 3 bases from V and 1 base from J; junction bases left unmatched: 5. There are 15 residues in the CDR3. CDR3 sequence reads: CAWSNRGNSGNTIYF. The CDR3, as DNA: TGTGCCTGGAGCAACAGGGGGAATTCTGGAAACACCATATATTTT.

This chain connects TRBV27 to TRBJ1-2, with TRBD1 as a possible D gene (5 bases). Trimming removed 5 bases from V and 8 bases from J, with 12 bases in between. The CDR3 consists of 12 residues. Germline V gene data show CDR1 as MNHEY and CDR2 as SMNVEV (reference sequence). In DNA form, the CDR3 reads TGTGCCAGCAGTAAAGGGGTTGTAGGCTACACCTTC. Translating gives CASSKGVVGYTF.

This clone was found once. The V call is TRBV5-5, the J call TRBJ1-4; the match to TRBD1 covers 9 bases. Trimming at V came to 4 bases and at J to 8 bases, leaving 6 bases not matched to a gene. Per the germline V gene, CDR1 is SGHKS and CDR2 is YYEKEE (reference sequence). This CDR3 is built from 14 residues. The CDR3 DNA follows: TGTGCCAGCAGCGTGGGACAGGGTTGGGAAAAACTGTTTTTT. This encodes CASSVGQGWEKLFF.

The chain has TRBV6-1 and TRBJ2-7, with 12 bases lining up with TRBD2. Trimming removed 6 bases from V and 3 bases from J; junction bases left unmatched: 6. CDR1 MNHNS and CDR2 SASEGT come from the germline V gene. CDR3 length: 15 residues. This CDR3 reads CASRGGTSGYYEQYF. The CDR3 DNA sequence: TGTGCCAGCAGGGGCGGGACTAGCGGGTACTACGAGCAGTACTTC.

The V call is TRBV5-5, the J call TRBJ1-1; TRBD1 is a possible D gene (6 bases). The CDR3 totals 14 residues. V dropped 1 base and J dropped 6 bases, with 13 bases sitting between them. Germline V gene data show CDR1 as SGHKS and CDR2 as YYEKEE (reference sequence). As DNA, the CDR3 is TGTGCCAGCAGCTTGCTGGACAGCCGCGCTGAAGCTTTCTTT. Amino acids: CASSLLDSRAEAFF.

The chain has TRBV5-1 and TRBJ2-3, with a weak D call TRBD2 (6 bases). Germline V CDR1 and CDR2: SGHRS, YFSETQ. V lost 3 bases, J lost 6 bases, and 8 bases lay in between. CDR3 length: 12 amino acids. The CDR3 region is CASSWDLDTQYF. The CDR3 DNA reads as TGCGCCAGCAGCTGGGACTTGGATACGCAGTATTTT.

This chain links TRBV7-9 with TRBJ1-1; 10 nucleotides align to TRBD1. Germline CDR1 and CDR2: SEHNR and FQNEAQ (reference sequence). The length of the CDR3 is 14 residues. With V trimmed by 5 bases and J by 5 bases, 5 bases remained unmatched. The CDR3 DNA sequence: TGTGCCAGCAGCGACCGACAGGGGGCTACTGAAGCTTTCTTT. Its protein product is CASSDRQGATEAFF.

The chain recombines TRBV2 with TRBJ1-2; TRBD1 agrees at 10 bases. The CDR3 runs 15 residues. The V gene end was trimmed by 6 bases and the J gene end by 4 bases; junction bases not matched to a gene: 8. The germline V gene has CDR1 SNHLY and CDR2 FYNNEI. The CDR3 here is CASRTGTGDLYGYTF. CDR3 nucleotide sequence: TGTGCCAGCAGGACCGGGACAGGGGACCTCTATGGCTACACCTTC.

This clone occurred once. The chain links TRBV7-8 to TRBJ2-7; 7 nucleotides agree with TRBD2. V trimming: 4 bases; J trimming: 0 bases; junction bases outside the gene matches: 6. CDR1 and CDR2 from the germline V gene are SGHVS and FQNEAQ. The CDR3 totals 15 residues. The CDR3 coding sequence is TGTGCCAGCAGCTGGGGGGGGACGGCCTCCTACGAGCAGTACTTC. Translated, it gives CASSWGGTASYEQYF. Combining the CDR3 with reference TRBV7-8 and TRBJ2-7 gives the whole variable domain GAGVSQSPRYKVAKRGQDVALRCDPISGHVSLFWYQQALGQGPEFLTYFQNEAQLDKSGLPSDRFFAERPEGSVSTLKIQRTQQEDSAVYLCASSWGGTASYEQYFGPGTRLTVT.

Only a few counts were recorded for this clone. J is TRBJ1-2 and V is TRBV28; unclear D gene. V was shortened by 5 bases and J by 3 bases, with 19 bases between the two germline ends. There are 16 residues in the CDR3. Germline V lookup: CDR1 MDHEN, CDR2 SYDVKM. The CDR3 here is CASSTTAQAGDYGYTF. DNA of the CDR3: TGTGCCAGCAGTACCACAGCCCAGGCAGGTGACTATGGCTACACCTTC.

This chain uses TRBV6-1 with TRBJ1-4; maybe TRBD1 (6 bases). V was shortened by 5 bases and J by 5 bases, with 15 bases between the two germline ends. This CDR3 comprises 15 residues. CDR1 and CDR2 from the germline V gene are MNHNS and SASEGT. The CDR3 spells CASSPSGTLNEKLFF. CDR3 nucleotides: TGTGCCAGCAGTCCATCCGGGACACTGAATGAAAAACTGTTTTTT.

This rearrangement joins TRBV25-1 to TRBJ1-2; D unresolved. The CDR3 is 15 residues long. Trimming left V 4 bases short and J 5 bases short, with 17 bases between. Germline V gene data show CDR1 as MGHDK and CDR2 as SYGVNS. The CDR3 loop is CASSGGLGMRYGYTF. Written as DNA, the CDR3 is TGTGCCAGCAGTGGAGGACTCGGGATGAGATATGGCTACACCTTC.

This clone was observed a single time. The genes are TRBV11-1 and TRBJ2-7, with unresolved D. The CDR3 has 12 residues. Germline V gene sequence: CDR1 SGHAT, CDR2 FQDESV (reference sequence). Trimming took 1 base from V and 7 from J, leaving 8 bases between them. DNA of the CDR3: TGTGCCAGCAGCTTAGGATCAGATGAGCAGTACTTC. Translation: CASSLGSDEQYF.

The chain joins TRBV18 to TRBJ2-5; the D gene is possibly TRBD2 (6 bases). With 3 bases removed from V and 4 bases from J, the gap between germline ends came to 15 bases. The CDR3 has 15 amino acids. CDR1 and CDR2 (germline): KGHSH, LQKENI. In DNA form, the CDR3 reads TGTGCCAGCTCACCTGGTGGGACTTTTGGAGAGACCCAGTACTTC. It translates to CASSPGGTFGETQYF.

The chain carries TRBV30 and TRBJ2-7; D might be TRBD1 (5 bases). This CDR3 contains 13 residues. Germline values: CDR1 GTSNPN, CDR2 SVGIG (reference sequence). V lost 0 bases to trimming and J lost 3 bases, with 9 bases between them. The CDR3 reads CAWSVGHGYEQYF. CDR3 sequence (DNA): TGTGCCTGGAGTGTAGGACATGGCTACGAGCAGTACTTC.

The chain is built from TRBV11-1 and TRBJ2-2; 15 nucleotides align to TRBD2. V shed 5 bases and J 4 bases; nucleotides not matched to a gene: 5. This CDR3 spans 17 amino acids. Germline loops: CDR1 SGHAT, CDR2 FQDESV (reference sequence). This CDR3 is CASSRGLAGGSTGELFF. The CDR3 nucleotides read TGTGCCAGCAGCAGGGGACTAGCGGGAGGTAGCACCGGGGAGCTGTTTTTT.

This chain uses TRBV9 with TRBJ2-2; possibly TRBD1 for D (6 bases). The V gene lost 0 bases and the J gene lost 6 bases, with 9 bases spanning the gap. The germline CDR1 and CDR2 sequences are SGDLS and YYNGEE. CDR3 size: 14 residues. The CDR3 DNA reads TGTGCCAGCAGCGTAGGACAGGCCGCCGGGGAGCTGTTTTTT. This sequence encodes CASSVGQAAGELFF. Drawing the rest from reference TRBV9 and TRBJ2-2, the complete variable domain is DSGVTQTPKHLITATGQRVTLRCSPRSGDLSVYWYQQSLDQGLQFLIQYYNGEERAKGNILERFSAQQFPDLHSELNLSSLELGDSALYFCASSVGQAAGELFFGEGSRLTVL.

The gene calls are TRBV2 and TRBJ2-7; D may be TRBD2 (6 bases). With 8 bases removed from V and 6 bases from J, the gap between germline ends came to 8 bases. The CDR3 spans 10 residues. CDR1 is SNHLY and CDR2 is FYNNEI in the germline V gene. The CDR3: CASGGFEQYF. CDR3 DNA sequence: TGTGCCAGCGGGGGGTTCGAGCAGTACTTC.

Worth noting for this clone: A read error may account for a junction end that differs from germline. The CDR3 reads CASCTGGTEVFF. CDR3 in DNA: TGTGCCAGTTGTACAGGGGGCACTGAAGTTTTCTTT. J is TRBJ1-1 and V is TRBV28, with 9 bases that match TRBD1. The V gene's germline CDR1 is MDHEN and CDR2 SYDVKM. This CDR3 spans 12 amino acids.

The chain is built from TRBV2 and TRBJ2-1; D not certain. V lost 6 bases and J lost 10, with 10 bases in between. The CDR3 is 11 amino acids. The germline V gene has CDR1 SNHLY and CDR2 FYNNEI. CDR3 in amino acids: CASRAPSEQFF. CDR3 nucleotides: TGTGCCAGCAGGGCCCCGTCGGAGCAGTTCTTC.

This clone showed up just a few times. This rearrangement joins TRBV28 to TRBJ1-2; 11 bases line up with TRBD1. V dropped 7 bases and J dropped 4; count of bases not matched to a gene: 11. CDR3 length equals 16 residues. Germline V gene lookup returns CDR1 MDHEN and CDR2 SYDVKM. The CDR3 DNA sequence: TGTGCCAGCACCCCCCTCGGGGGGACAGGGGGCTATGGCTACACCTTC. Its translation is CASTPLGGTGGYGYTF.

The V call is TRBV18, the J call TRBJ1-2, with 9 bases identical to TRBD1. CDR3 length equals 17 residues. The ends lost 6 bases at V and 4 bases at J; junction bases unmatched: 15. Per germline, CDR1 KGHSH and CDR2 LQKENI. The CDR3 protein is CASSKKPQGARSYGYTF. As DNA, the CDR3 is TGTGCCAGCTCGAAAAAGCCACAGGGGGCGCGTAGCTATGGCTACACCTTC. Based on the CDR3 plus reference TRBV18 and TRBJ1-2, the full variable domain is NAGVMQNPRHLVRRRGQEARLRCSPMKGHSHVYWYRQLPEEGLKFMVYLQKENIIDESGMPKERFSAEFPKEGPSILRIQQVVRGDSAAYFCASSKKPQGARSYGYTFGSGTRLTVV.

This clone was seen a single time. The chain carries TRBV18 and TRBJ2-7; D remains unclear. V lost 1 base to trimming and J lost 3 bases, with 10 bases between them. This CDR3 is 14 amino acids long. Germline CDR1 is KGHSH and CDR2 is LQKENI. CDR3 in amino acids: CASSPLETHYEQYF. In DNA form, the CDR3 reads TGTGCCAGCTCACCACTAGAAACCCACTACGAGCAGTACTTC.

J is TRBJ1-1 and V is TRBV7-9; TRBD1 aligns across 12 bases. The CDR3 extends over 16 amino acids. Trimming cost V 3 bases and J 5 bases; bases outside gene matches: 7. Per germline, CDR1 SEHNR and CDR2 FQNEAQ (reference sequence). The CDR3 region is CASSFEGQGARTEAFF. The CDR3 coding sequence is TGTGCCAGCAGCTTTGAGGGACAGGGGGCGCGAACTGAAGCTTTCTTT.

The chain recombines TRBV19 with TRBJ2-7; 13 bases are shared with TRBD2. The CDR3 is made up of 15 amino acids. Trimming at V came to 7 bases and at J to 4 bases, leaving 7 bases not matched to a gene. The germline V gene encodes CDR1 LNHDA and CDR2 SQIVND (reference sequence). The DNA for the CDR3 is TGTGCCAGTACCCCCGGGACTAGCGGGAAATACGAGCAGTACTTC. Encoded protein: CASTPGTSGKYEQYF.

In regard to this clone: The identical CDR3 is also encoded by other nucleotide sequences in the sample. The J gene is TRBJ1-2, the V gene TRBV27, with D perhaps matching TRBD1 (5 bases). CDR3 length: 12 residues. Germline V gene data show CDR1 as MNHEY and CDR2 as SMNVEV (reference sequence). V was clipped by 3 bases and J by 8 bases, with 10 bases between them. In DNA, the CDR3 is TGTGCCAGCAGTTTCGCCGGGGGAGGCTACACCTTC. Its protein is CASSFAGGGYTF.

Turning to this clone: At one end, the junction sequence differs from germline, possibly due to a read error. The J gene is TRBJ2-2, the V gene TRBV19; 8 positions match TRBD1. The CDR3 is 16 amino acids. Germline V gene lookup returns CDR1 LNHDA and CDR2 SQIVND (reference sequence). CDR3 amino acids: CASSMGTGTNTGELFF. CDR3 bases: TGTGCCAGCAGTATGGGGACAGGAACGAACACCGGGGAGCTGTTTTTT.

This chain joins TRBV21-1 and TRBJ1-4; the tabulated D call, TRBD1, remains unverified against the DNA. TRBV21-1 is noted as a pseudogene. The CDR3 runs 13 residues. The CDR3, as DNA: TGTGCCAGCACAGGGGAGCCCCATGAAAAACTGTTTTTT. Protein sequence: CASTGEPHEKLFF.

The CDR3 region is CASSQGGTNEKLFF. CDR3 sequence (DNA): TGTGCCAGCAGCCAAGGAGGGACTAATGAAAAACTGTTTTTT. This chain connects TRBV4-2 to TRBJ1-4; D is unclear. The germline gives CDR1 LGHNA, CDR2 YNFKEQ. This CDR3 has 14 residues. V was cut by 1 base and J by 2 bases, with 5 bases left in between.